These 14 T cell receptor beta chains were all obtained from the same sample, sequenced in a study of PD-1 blockade in classical Hodgkin lymphoma. Sample time point: cycle 4 day 1 (C4D1), after less than 7 weeks of nivolumab. Autologous stem cell transplantation was followed by relapse in every patient, and brentuximab vedotin exposure varied. Thawed PBMCs were the source of CD4+ T cells, purified by magnetic negative selection. TCRdb's table, derived via immunoSEQ multiplex PCR, lists solely in-frame clones and lacks some. Among tens of thousands of clones listed, around nine tenths were seen once. Sequences were derived from CD4+ T cells from blood, sampled before the fourth cycle of nivolumab. The receptor source for this set is a human donor with classical Hodgkin lymphoma.

The rearrangement uses TRBV28 and TRBJ1-2, with D maybe TRBD1 (6 bases). The CDR3 runs to 15 residues. V lost 5 bases and J 9 bases, leaving 22 bases between the germline ends. Germline CDR1 reads MDHEN; CDR2 reads SYDVKM. The CDR3 spells CASSPEDRFRASYTF. The CDR3 DNA reads as TGTGCCAGCAGTCCGGAGGACAGATTTCGCGCCAGCTACACCTTC.

The V and J genes are TRBV28 and TRBJ2-7, with D perhaps matching TRBD1 (5 bases). V lost 8 bases, J lost 5 bases, and 13 bases lay in between. Germline loops: CDR1 MDHEN, CDR2 SYDVKM. The CDR3 has 12 residues. CDR3 coding DNA: TGTGCCAGCGTTCAGGGTAGCAACGAGCAGTACTTC. Encoded protein: CASVQGSNEQYF. Full variable domain (rest looked up from reference TRBV28 and TRBJ2-7): DVKVTQSSRYLVKRTGEKVFLECVQDMDHENMFWYRQDPGLGLRLIYFSYDVKMKEKGDIPEGYSVSREKKERFSLILESASTNQTSMYLCASVQGSNEQYFGPGTRLTVT.

The J gene is TRBJ1-1, the V gene TRBV7-2; D gene uncertain. CDR3 length equals 12 residues. In germline, CDR1 is SGHTA, CDR2 FQGNSA. Trimming left V 6 bases short and J 2 bases short, with 7 bases between. CDR3 amino acids: CASRGYNTEAFF. Here the CDR3 DNA reads TGTGCCAGCAGGGGTTATAACACTGAAGCTTTCTTT.

This clone has just one count. This sequence joins TRBV7-2 and TRBJ2-7; 10 bases map to TRBD2. Germline V gene sequence: CDR1 SGHTA, CDR2 FQGNSA. V lost 2 bases to trimming and J lost 3 bases; unmatched junction nucleotides: 4. The CDR3 has 15 amino acids. The CDR3 DNA reads TGTGCCAGCAGCTTAAGGAGCGGGAGGGGCTACGAGCAGTACTTC. Translating gives CASSLRSGRGYEQYF.

The chain is built from TRBV7-6 and TRBJ2-3; D unresolved. The CDR3 consists of 12 residues. Germline V gives CDR1 SGHVS, CDR2 FNYEAQ. Trimming left V 1 base short and J 4 bases short, with 3 bases between. The CDR3 region is CASSLDADTQYF. In DNA form, the CDR3 reads TGTGCCAGCAGCTTAGACGCAGATACGCAGTATTTT. The full variable domain, rest sourced from reference TRBV7-6 and TRBJ2-3, is GAGVSQSPRYKVTKRGQDVALRCDPISGHVSLYWYRQALGQGPEFLTYFNYEAQQDKSGLPNDRFSAERPEGSISTLTIQRTEQRDSAMYRCASSLDADTQYFGPGTRLTVL.

As to this clone: The junction departs from the called germline gene at one end, perhaps through a read error. J is TRBJ2-5 and V is TRBV7-7; maybe TRBD1 (5 bases). The V gene's germline CDR1 is SSHAT and CDR2 FNYEAQ (reference sequence). This CDR3 has 13 amino acids. The CDR3 nucleotides are TGTGCTAGCAGCTCCGCGACCAGGGTAACCCAGTACTTC. It yields the protein CASSSATRVTQYF.

This chain uses TRBV18 with TRBJ1-1; D unresolved. Germline CDR1 and CDR2: KGHSH and LQKENI. This CDR3 has 16 amino acids. V lost 4 bases and J 0 bases, leaving 15 bases between the germline ends. CDR3 sequence (DNA): TGTGCCAGCTCACTACTACCGGCAGACATGAACACTGAAGCTTTCTTT. Translated, it gives CASSLLPADMNTEAFF.

V is TRBV7-9 and J is TRBJ2-7, with D perhaps matching TRBD2 (5 bases). The ends were cut back, 4 bases at V and 0 bases at J, with 16 bases in the middle. CDR3 size: 16 residues. Germline V gene lookup returns CDR1 SEHNR and CDR2 FQNEAQ (reference sequence). The CDR3 DNA reads TGTGCCAGCAGCTCGGGTTGGATACGGGACTCCTACGAGCAGTACTTC. The encoded protein is CASSSGWIRDSYEQYF.

The chain is built from TRBV5-1 and TRBJ2-4, with D possibly being TRBD2 (6 bases). Looked up from germline, CDR1 is SGHRS and CDR2 is YFSETQ. Between the trimmed V and J ends, which lost 0 bases and 6 bases, there was a span of 10 bases. The CDR3 extends over 14 amino acids. The CDR3: CASSLAVGGNIQYF. The CDR3 region has the DNA TGCGCCAGCAGCTTGGCCGTCGGGGGAAACATTCAGTACTTC.

The chain uses TRBV6-5 and TRBJ2-5; maybe TRBD1 (5 bases). Germline lookup yields CDR1 MNHEY and CDR2 SVGAGI. The CDR3 is made up of 14 amino acids. The V and J ends lost 3 bases and 0 bases respectively, with 8 bases between them. Here the CDR3 reads CASSYGHNQETQYF. CDR3 nucleotide sequence: TGTGCCAGCAGTTATGGACATAACCAAGAGACCCAGTACTTC.

The chain couples TRBV9 to TRBJ2-7, with a weak D call TRBD2 (5 bases). The germline V gene has CDR1 SGDLS and CDR2 YYNGEE. Trimming removed 2 bases from V and 0 bases from J, with 12 bases in between. The CDR3 consists of 15 residues. CDR3 bases: TGTGCCAGCAGCGTGGGCCGAGCGGTCTCCTACGAGCAGTACTTC. Its translation is CASSVGRAVSYEQYF.

The chain is built from TRBV6-6 and TRBJ2-7, with 8 bases that match TRBD1. This CDR3 is 14 amino acids long. The V segment lost 6 bases and the J segment 4 bases; nucleotides outside the gene matches: 8. Germline CDR1 MNHNY, CDR2 SVGAGI (reference sequence). The CDR3 loop is CASRSGTGHYEQYF. CDR3 DNA: TGTGCCAGCAGATCCGGGACAGGTCATTACGAGCAGTACTTC.

V gene TRBV7-9 combines with J gene TRBJ1-1, with D maybe TRBD1 (5 bases). Trimming left V 2 bases short and J 2 bases short, with 15 bases between. Germline assignment: CDR1 SEHNR and CDR2 FQNEAQ (reference sequence). The CDR3 covers 16 residues. The DNA for the CDR3 is TGTGCCAGCAGCTTATACGGCTGGGGCCGTAACACTGAAGCTTTCTTT. Its protein product is CASSLYGWGRNTEAFF.

The chain recombines TRBV19 with TRBJ1-2; a possible D gene is TRBD1 (6 bases). CDR3 length: 18 amino acids. Trimming left V 3 bases short and J 2 bases short, with 22 bases between. Germline-derived CDR1 and CDR2 are LNHDA and SQIVND (reference sequence). This CDR3 reads CASSIKSLSTGLNYGYTF. The CDR3 coding sequence is TGTGCCAGTAGTATTAAGTCTCTCTCGACAGGATTGAACTATGGCTACACCTTC.